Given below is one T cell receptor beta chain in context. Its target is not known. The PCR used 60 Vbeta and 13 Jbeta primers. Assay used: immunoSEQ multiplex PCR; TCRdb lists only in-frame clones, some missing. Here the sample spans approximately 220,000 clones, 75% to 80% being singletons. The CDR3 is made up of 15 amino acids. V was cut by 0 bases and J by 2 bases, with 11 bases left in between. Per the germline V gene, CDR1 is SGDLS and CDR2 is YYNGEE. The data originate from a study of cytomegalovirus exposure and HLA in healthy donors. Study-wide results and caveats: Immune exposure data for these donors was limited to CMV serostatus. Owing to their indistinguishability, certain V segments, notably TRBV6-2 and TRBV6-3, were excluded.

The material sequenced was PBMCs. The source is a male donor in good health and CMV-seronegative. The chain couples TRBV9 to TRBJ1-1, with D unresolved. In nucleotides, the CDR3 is TGTGCCAGCAGCGTAGCCGGGTTTTCTAACACTGAAGCTTTCTTT. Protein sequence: CASSVAGFSNTEAFF.